This T cell receptor beta chain was profiled in a study of T cell clones after liver transplantation. The V gene's germline CDR1 is KGHSH and CDR2 LQKENI. This CDR3 region has 14 residues. Deletions cut 2 bases from V and 4 bases from J, with 9 bases between. Profiled with immunoSEQ multiplex PCR; TCRdb holds only in-frame clones, not every one. The sample includes roughly 57,000 clones, over 70% of them seen just once. The sample consisted of CD4+ T cells from blood, taken before liver transplant. The chain joins TRBV18 to TRBJ1-5; D remains unclear. The receptor was derived from a human donor who received a liver transplant. The CDR3 nucleotides are TGTGCCAGCTCACCAGCTGGGCCGAATCAGCCCCAGCATTTT. This gives the protein CASSPAGPNQPQHF. The full variable domain, its missing parts supplied by reference TRBV18 and TRBJ1-5, is NAGVMQNPRHLVRRRGQEARLRCSPMKGHSHVYWYRQLPEEGLKFMVYLQKENIIDESGMPKERFSAEFPKEGPSILRIQQVVRGDSAAYFCASSPAGPNQPQHFGDGTRLSIL.